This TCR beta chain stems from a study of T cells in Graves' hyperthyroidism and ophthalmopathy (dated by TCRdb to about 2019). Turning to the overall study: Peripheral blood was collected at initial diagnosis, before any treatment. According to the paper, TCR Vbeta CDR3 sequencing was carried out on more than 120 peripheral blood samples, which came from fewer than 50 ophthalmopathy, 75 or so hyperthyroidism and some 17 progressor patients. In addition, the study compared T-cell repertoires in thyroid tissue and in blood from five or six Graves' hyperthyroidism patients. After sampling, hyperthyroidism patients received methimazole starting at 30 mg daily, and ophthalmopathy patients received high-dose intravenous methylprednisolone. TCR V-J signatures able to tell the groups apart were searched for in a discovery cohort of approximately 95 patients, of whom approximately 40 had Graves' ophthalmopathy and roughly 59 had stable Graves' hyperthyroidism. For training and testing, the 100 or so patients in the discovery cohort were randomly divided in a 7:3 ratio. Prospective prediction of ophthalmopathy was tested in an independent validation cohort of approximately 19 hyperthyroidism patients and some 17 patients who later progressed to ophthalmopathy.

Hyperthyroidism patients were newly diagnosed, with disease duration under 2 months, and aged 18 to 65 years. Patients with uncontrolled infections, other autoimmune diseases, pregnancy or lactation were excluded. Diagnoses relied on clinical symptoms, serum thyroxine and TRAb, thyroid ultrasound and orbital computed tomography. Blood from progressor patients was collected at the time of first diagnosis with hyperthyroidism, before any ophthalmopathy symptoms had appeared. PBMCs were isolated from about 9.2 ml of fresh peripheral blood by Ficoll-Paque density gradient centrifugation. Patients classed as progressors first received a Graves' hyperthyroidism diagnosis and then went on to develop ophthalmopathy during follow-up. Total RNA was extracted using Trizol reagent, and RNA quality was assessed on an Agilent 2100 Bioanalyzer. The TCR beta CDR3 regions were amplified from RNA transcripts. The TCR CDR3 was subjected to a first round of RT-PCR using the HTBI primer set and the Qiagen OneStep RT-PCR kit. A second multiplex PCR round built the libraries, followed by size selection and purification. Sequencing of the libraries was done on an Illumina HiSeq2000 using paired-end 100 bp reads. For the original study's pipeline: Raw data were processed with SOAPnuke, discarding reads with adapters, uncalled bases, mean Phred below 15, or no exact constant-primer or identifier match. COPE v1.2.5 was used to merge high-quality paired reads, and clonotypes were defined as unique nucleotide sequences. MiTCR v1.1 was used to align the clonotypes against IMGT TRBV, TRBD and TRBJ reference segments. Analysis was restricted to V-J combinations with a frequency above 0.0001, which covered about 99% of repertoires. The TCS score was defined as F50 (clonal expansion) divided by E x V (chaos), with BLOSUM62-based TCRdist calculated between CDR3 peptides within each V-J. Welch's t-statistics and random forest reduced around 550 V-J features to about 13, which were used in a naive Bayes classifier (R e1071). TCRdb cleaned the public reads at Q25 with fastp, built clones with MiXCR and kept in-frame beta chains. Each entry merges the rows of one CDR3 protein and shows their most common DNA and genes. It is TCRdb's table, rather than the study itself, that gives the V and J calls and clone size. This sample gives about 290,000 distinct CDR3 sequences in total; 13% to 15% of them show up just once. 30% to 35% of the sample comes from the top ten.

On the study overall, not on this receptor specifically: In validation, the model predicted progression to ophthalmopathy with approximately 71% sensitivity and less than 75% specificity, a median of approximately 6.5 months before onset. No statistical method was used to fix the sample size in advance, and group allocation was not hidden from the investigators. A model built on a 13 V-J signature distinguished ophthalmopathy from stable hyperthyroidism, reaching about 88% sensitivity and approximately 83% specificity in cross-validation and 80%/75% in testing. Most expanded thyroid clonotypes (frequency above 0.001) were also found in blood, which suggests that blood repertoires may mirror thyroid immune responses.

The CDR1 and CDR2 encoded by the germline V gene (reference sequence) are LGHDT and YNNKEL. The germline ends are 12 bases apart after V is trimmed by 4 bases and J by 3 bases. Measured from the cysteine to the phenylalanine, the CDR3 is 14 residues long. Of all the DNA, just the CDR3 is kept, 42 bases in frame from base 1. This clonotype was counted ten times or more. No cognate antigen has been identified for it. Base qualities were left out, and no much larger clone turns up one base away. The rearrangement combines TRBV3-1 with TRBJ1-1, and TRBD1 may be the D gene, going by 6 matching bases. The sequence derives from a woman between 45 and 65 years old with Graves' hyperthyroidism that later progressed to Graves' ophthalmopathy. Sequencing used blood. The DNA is TGTGCCAGCAGCCGGACGGACAGTGACACTGAAGCTTTCTTT. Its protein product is CASSRTDSDTEAFF.